This T cell receptor beta chain was sequenced during a study of lung T cells in sarcoidosis with Löfgren's syndrome. Findings and limits, study-wide: Multiple Löfgren's syndrome patients reportedly shared TRAV12-1 and TRBV2 CDR3 motifs, suggesting public CD4+ TCRs. Löfgren's syndrome patients reportedly showed greatest TRAV12-1 and TRBV2 expansion versus controls. Paired TRAV12-1/TRBV2 TCRs showed CDR3 homology and preferential pairing.

Worth noting for this clonotype: What it binds is unknown.

In germline, CDR1 is SQVTM, CDR2 ANQGSEA. The CDR3 loop spans 14 amino acids. The V end was cut by 5 bases, the J end by 0 bases, with 11 bases between. TCRdb fed the reads into MiXCR, producing one record per CDR3 protein. Of about 19,000 distinct CDR3 sequences detected, roughly a fifth appear once; the ten largest clones hold about 0.71%. Sequencing was done on a sample of CD4+ T cells from bronchoalveolar lavage. The sequence derives from a human donor with sarcoidosis (Löfgren's syndrome or another form), or a control subject (not recorded which). The chain joins TRBV29-1 to TRBJ2-1; D remains ambiguous. CDR3 in amino acids: CSVRVVASYNEQFF. The CDR3 DNA follows: TGCAGCGTTAGGGTGGTGGCCTCCTACAATGAGCAGTTCTTC.